This TCR beta chain was captured in a study of blood T cells in healthy people across ages. Germline CDR1 is SGHKS and CDR2 is YYEKEE (reference sequence). CDR3 length equals 15 residues. Between the trimmed V and J ends, which lost 4 bases and 3 bases, there was a span of 16 bases. Then a second PCR, running about 6 to 12 cycles, was carried out with a sample-barcoded 5' primer and a J-beta primer mix. MiXCR, run by TCRdb on the 5' RACE reads, gives a single entry per CDR3 protein. The sample holds hundreds of thousands of distinct CDR3 sequences, around 25% seen once. These data were likewise used in another study, on T cells of mothers and their children.

This receptor was identified in a boy between 5 and 17 years old in good health. The genes are TRBV5-5 and TRBJ1-1; no clear D gene. Sequencing was performed on blood. The CDR3 here is CASSPPGLGDTEAFF. In nucleotides, the CDR3 is TGTGCCAGCAGCCCTCCTGGCCTGGGCGACACTGAAGCTTTCTTT.